Listed here are 2 T cell receptor beta chains from one sample, sequenced in a study of blood T cell repertoires in COVID-19. Some clones are missing from TCRdb's copy, which holds only in-frame ones; the method was immunoSEQ multiplex PCR. This sample has a few hundred thousand clones, with about 87% found just once. The sequencing input was peripheral blood. These receptors all come from a middle-aged woman with acute or convalescent COVID-19.

V is TRBV10-1 and J is TRBJ2-3; D may be TRBD2 (6 bases). V was clipped by 5 bases and J by 5 bases, with 11 bases between them. The germline CDR1 and CDR2 sequences are WNHNN and SYGVQD (reference sequence). The CDR3 extends over 13 amino acids. The DNA of the CDR3 is TGCGCCAGCAGTTTCGGGGGAAAAGATACGCAGTATTTT. As protein: CASSFGGKDTQYF.

This clone was seen just once. The chain has TRBV4-1 and TRBJ1-3; D may be TRBD1 (6 bases). With 0 bases removed from V and 3 bases from J, the gap between germline ends came to 9 bases. CDR1 is MGHRA, CDR2 YSYEKL, per germline. The CDR3 extends over 15 amino acids. The CDR3 DNA follows: TGCGCCAGCAGCCAAGATGCAGGGGATGGAAACACCATATATTTT. Translating it yields CASSQDAGDGNTIYF.